One and the same sample provided the 8 T cell receptor beta chains below, sequenced in a study of vaccination effects on CD4 cells after COVID-19. The data were produced by immunoSEQ multiplex PCR, yet TCRdb's version contains in-frame clones alone and is incomplete. The sample has around 68,000 clones, about four fifths seen once. These TCRs are of unknown antigen specificity. ViraFEST expansion of antigen-specific CD4+ T cells with viral peptide pools preceded sequencing. Culture proceeded for 10 days, and CD4+ T cells were then isolated. Neither prior SARS-CoV-2 infection nor positive nucleocapsid antibodies were present in the vaccine recipients. This specimen was CD4+ T cells from PBMCs cultured with SARS-CoV-2 spike peptides, taken before COVID-19 vaccination. The receptors were gathered from a human donor who received a COVID-19 vaccine.

This clone was detected a few times. V and J are TRBV27 and TRBJ1-5; no reliable D call. V was cut by 3 bases and J by 5 bases, with 8 bases left in between. CDR1 and CDR2 from the germline V gene are MNHEY and SMNVEV (reference sequence). This CDR3 region has 13 residues. The CDR3 protein is CASSFVGHQPQHF. Here the CDR3 DNA reads TGTGCCAGCAGTTTTGTAGGGCATCAGCCCCAGCATTTT.

J is TRBJ2-5 and V is TRBV4-1; the D gene is possibly TRBD1 (6 bases). Germline values: CDR1 MGHRA, CDR2 YSYEKL. The CDR3 loop spans 16 amino acids. V was trimmed by 0 bases and J by 5 bases, leaving 16 bases between them. The CDR3 nucleotides read TGCGCCAGCAGCCAAGATGACAGGCAGGGGTTGGAGACCCAGTACTTC. This encodes CASSQDDRQGLETQYF.

The genes are TRBV12-5 and TRBJ1-3; D is uncertain. Germline V gene data show CDR1 as LGHNT and CDR2 as FRNRAP. V was pared by 0 bases and J by 0 bases, with 9 bases between. This CDR3 has 16 amino acids. CDR3 nucleotides: TGTGCTAGTGGTTTGGTACTTGGGAGCTCTGGAAACACCATATATTTT. It encodes CASGLVLGSSGNTIYF.

The chain recombines TRBV10-3 with TRBJ2-1, with D possibly matching TRBD1 (6 bases). Looked up from germline, CDR1 is ENHRY and CDR2 is SYGVKD. V lost 3 bases and J 0 bases, leaving 9 bases between the germline ends. This CDR3 comprises 15 residues. CDR3 DNA sequence: TGTGCCATCAGTGATACAGGGTCCTCCTACAATGAGCAGTTCTTC. Translated, it gives CAISDTGSSYNEQFF.

The gene calls are TRBV6-2 or TRBV6-3 and TRBJ2-3; possible D gene TRBD2, 6 bases. This CDR3 contains 15 residues. From germline, CDR1 is MNHEY and CDR2 SVGEGT. Trimming took 2 bases from V and 0 from J, leaving 9 bases between them. For the CDR3, the DNA is TGTGCCAGCAGTTACGTGGGGACTAGCACAGATACGCAGTATTTT. Its protein is CASSYVGTSTDTQYF.

The chain is built from TRBV29-1 and TRBJ2-3; no clear D. The V end was cut by 7 bases, the J end by 3 bases, with 14 bases between. Germline V lookup: CDR1 SQVTM, CDR2 ANQGSEA. The CDR3 spans 13 residues. This CDR3 is CSARPPTTDTQYF. CDR3 bases: TGCAGCGCCCGGCCCCCGACTACAGATACGCAGTATTTT.

The V and J genes are TRBV6-1 and TRBJ2-7; D remains ambiguous. Germline CDR1 is MNHNS and CDR2 is SASEGT. Trimming took 3 bases from V and 7 from J, leaving 13 bases between them. The CDR3 loop spans 13 amino acids. The CDR3 nucleotides are TGTGCCAGCAGTGATCTTCTCCAGAGTGAGCAGTACGTC. This gives the protein CASSDLLQSEQYV.

This clone has a handful of counts. V is TRBV28 and J is TRBJ1-5; TRBD1 matches 9 bases. Trimming cost V 8 bases and J 7 bases; bases outside gene matches: 15. The CDR3 sequence is 16 residues long. The germline V gene has CDR1 MDHEN and CDR2 SYDVKM. DNA of the CDR3: TGTGCCAGCTGGCCTCACTTCGGACAGGGGAGACAGCCCCAGCATTTT. It codes for CASWPHFGQGRQPQHF.